Below, 5 T cell receptor beta chains from the same sample are listed, as sequenced in a study of blood T cells in healthy people across ages (dated by TCRdb to the mid-2010s). The method behind the library was 5' RACE. Data came from an Illumina HiSeq 2500. A second PCR of roughly 6 to 12 cycles was performed with a sample-barcoded 5' primer and a J-beta primer mix. Using fastp at Q25 and MiXCR, TCRdb reprocessed the public reads and kept productive beta chains. Merged by CDR3 protein, the rows form single entries marked with the most common genes and DNA. The sample table lists roughly 1,700,000 distinct CDR3 sequences, 25% to 30% of them with a count of one. In total, the top ten clones hold 7.7% of the sample. Sequencing was performed on blood. These receptors were collected from a woman under 40 in good health.

Only a few counts were recorded for this clonotype. The gene calls are TRBV18 and TRBJ1-2; 10 nucleotides match TRBD1. CDR3 length: 14 amino acids. The junction had 3 bases not matched to a gene; V was cut back by 4 bases and J by 4 bases. CDR1 and CDR2 (germline): KGHSH, LQKENI. CDR3 coding DNA: TGTGCCAGCTCACGGGACAGGGGTAGCTATGGCTACACCTTC. Residues: CASSRDRGSYGYTF. The whole variable domain, filled in from reference TRBV18 and TRBJ1-2, reads NAGVMQNPRHLVRRRGQEARLRCSPMKGHSHVYWYRQLPEEGLKFMVYLQKENIIDESGMPKERFSAEFPKEGPSILRIQQVVRGDSAAYFCASSRDRGSYGYTFGSGTRLTVV.

The V call is TRBV20-1, the J call TRBJ2-2; TRBD1 is a possible D gene (6 bases). The germline V gene has CDR1 DFQATT and CDR2 SNEGSKA (reference sequence). CDR3 length: 13 amino acids. V lost 3 bases and J 9 bases, leaving 14 bases between the germline ends. Here the CDR3 reads CSARGQPYRELFF. DNA for the CDR3: TGCAGTGCTAGGGGACAACCATACAGGGAGCTGTTTTTT.

With respect to this clonotype: Given a much more abundant clone one base away, this may be a read error. The V and J genes are TRBV29-1 and TRBJ2-7; 7 positions match TRBD1. The CDR3 contains 12 residues. From germline, CDR1 is SQVTM and CDR2 ANQGSEA. V shed 4 bases and J 1 base; nucleotides not matched to a gene: 1. CDR3 sequence reads: CSVGDRSYEQYF. The CDR3 DNA reads as TGCAGCGTTGGGGACAGATCCTACGAGCAGTACTTC.

The chain is built from TRBV20-1 and TRBJ1-5; TRBD1 might be the D (6 bases). Trimming removed 3 bases at V and 4 bases at J, with 19 bases between. CDR1 is DFQATT and CDR2 is SNEGSKA in the germline V gene (reference sequence). There are 16 residues in the CDR3. CDR3 sequence: CSASSGGAPGNQPQHF. The CDR3 region has the DNA TGCAGTGCTAGCAGTGGGGGGGCCCCTGGGAATCAGCCCCAGCATTTT.

With respect to this clonotype: A single base separates this from a much larger clone, so it may be a read error. V is TRBV12-3 or TRBV12-4 and J is TRBJ2-1, with TRBD1 as a possible D gene (7 bases). Trimming cost V 5 bases and J 2 bases, with 16 bases left between them. The CDR3 extends over 16 amino acids. This CDR3 reads CASSPRGLATYNEQFF. Here the CDR3 DNA reads TGTGCCAGCAGTCCTAGGGGGCTAGCGACCTACAATGAGCAGTTCTTC.